The 15 T cell receptor beta chains below were found in one sample sequenced in a study of blood T cell repertoires in COVID-19. The protocol was immunoSEQ multiplex PCR, while the TCRdb copy is restricted to in-frame clones and leaves out a portion. The sample shows under 100,000 clones, more than 60% of them seen only once. Material: peripheral blood. These receptors were collected from an elderly woman with active or convalescent COVID-19.

This clone was counted once. This chain links TRBV5-5 with TRBJ2-7; the D gene is possibly TRBD1 (6 bases). V shed 0 bases and J shed 2 bases, with 12 bases lying between them. The CDR3 totals 15 residues. CDR1 is SGHKS, CDR2 YYEKEE, per germline (reference sequence). CDR3 residues: CASSLAWDTTYEQYF. The CDR3 coding sequence is TGTGCCAGCAGCTTGGCCTGGGACACAACCTACGAGCAGTACTTC.

The rearrangement links TRBV15 to TRBJ1-3, with D tentatively TRBD1 (5 bases). CDR1 LNHNV and CDR2 YYDKDF come from the germline V gene (reference sequence). V lost 1 base, J lost 0 bases, and 7 bases lay in between. This CDR3 is built from 15 residues. The CDR3 DNA reads TGTGCCACCAGCAGAGGGACAACCTCTGGAAACACCATATATTTT. Translating it yields CATSRGTTSGNTIYF.

This clone was counted between two and nine times. The rearrangement joins TRBV3-1 (or the pseudogene TRBV3-2) to TRBJ1-4; 8 bases align to TRBD1. The CDR3 contains 14 residues. In germline, CDR1 is LGHDT, CDR2 YNNKEL (reference sequence). The junction had 6 bases not matched to a gene; V was cut back by 5 bases and J by 7 bases. CDR3: CASSERTGSEKLFF. In nucleotides, the CDR3 is TGTGCCAGCAGCGAGCGGACAGGGAGTGAAAAACTGTTTTTT.

The V gene is TRBV7-2, the J gene TRBJ2-7; no reliable D call. The CDR3 has 15 residues. The V gene's germline CDR1 is SGHTA and CDR2 FQGNSA. V was pared by 2 bases and J by 0 bases, with 11 bases between. In DNA form, the CDR3 reads TGTGCCAGCAGCTTACTCGGGTATGCCTCCTACGAGCAGTACTTC. Amino acid sequence: CASSLLGYASYEQYF.

J is TRBJ2-3 and V is TRBV5-5; 11 bases are shared with TRBD2. V lost 3 bases to trimming and J lost 6 bases; unmatched junction nucleotides: 9. CDR1 and CDR2 from the germline V gene are SGHKS and YYEKEE (reference sequence). CDR3 length: 16 residues. This chain's CDR3 is CASSYLAGGKGDTQYF. In DNA form, the CDR3 reads TGTGCCAGCAGCTACCTAGCGGGGGGAAAAGGGGATACGCAGTATTTT.

The chain employs TRBV5-1 and TRBJ1-4, with D possibly matching TRBD1 (6 bases). V was trimmed by 1 base and J by 7 bases, leaving 11 bases between them. Germline CDR1 SGHRS, CDR2 YFSETQ. CDR3 size: 14 residues. This CDR3 reads CASSLRTASEKLFF. The CDR3 nucleotides read TGCGCCAGCAGCTTGAGGACAGCCAGTGAAAAACTGTTTTTT.

The V and J genes are TRBV5-1 and TRBJ2-1; D is perhaps TRBD2 (6 bases). With 1 base removed from V and 5 bases from J, the gap between germline ends came to 13 bases. Per the germline V gene, CDR1 is SGHRS and CDR2 is YFSETQ. The CDR3 covers 15 residues. In DNA form, the CDR3 reads TGCGCCAGCAGCTTGAGGCTAGCGTGGGACAATGAGCAGTTCTTC. This encodes CASSLRLAWDNEQFF.

A single count supports this clone. The J gene is TRBJ2-2, the V gene TRBV5-5; 10 bases agree with TRBD1. Germline values: CDR1 SGHKS, CDR2 YYEKEE (reference sequence). The CDR3 is 16 amino acids. V gave up 2 bases and J gave up 0 bases; unmatched junction bases: 1. CDR3 coding DNA: TGTGCCAGCAGCTTCGGGACAGGGGCGAACACCGGGGAGCTGTTTTTT. Translating gives CASSFGTGANTGELFF.

The V gene is TRBV11-1, the J gene TRBJ1-1; D remains unclear. The V gene lost 4 bases and the J gene lost 0 bases, with 15 bases spanning the gap. This CDR3 has 16 residues. From germline, CDR1 is SGHAT and CDR2 FQDESV (reference sequence). The CDR3 here is CASSSYVGRMNTEAFF. Here the CDR3 DNA reads TGTGCCAGCAGCTCATACGTGGGCCGGATGAACACTGAAGCTTTCTTT.

This clone has a handful of counts. The rearrangement uses TRBV30 and TRBJ1-6; D not resolved. The CDR3 extends over 13 amino acids. V was clipped by 5 bases and J by 7 bases, with 12 bases between them. Germline V lookup: CDR1 GTSNPN, CDR2 SVGIG (reference sequence). In DNA, the CDR3 is TGTGCCTGGGGAGGACGGGAGAATTCACCCCTCCACTTT. Residues: CAWGGRENSPLHF. Drawing the rest from reference TRBV30 and TRBJ1-6, the complete variable domain is SQTIHQWPATLVQPVGSPLSLECTVEGTSNPNLYWYRQAAGRGLQLLFYSVGIGQISSEVPQNLSASRPQDRQFILSSKKLLLSDSGFYLCAWGGRENSPLHFGNGTRLTVT.

Here the CDR3 DNA reads TGTGCCAGCAGTTACTCGATGGGGGGGAGTGAAAAACTGTTTTTT. Protein sequence: CASSYSMGGSEKLFF. The V call is TRBV6-5, the J call TRBJ1-4; a weak D match, TRBD1 (5 bases). Germline CDR1 reads MNHEY; CDR2 reads SVGAGI. The CDR3 has 15 amino acids. The V gene lost 0 bases and the J gene lost 7 bases, with 12 bases spanning the gap.

The chain carries TRBV7-8 and TRBJ1-2, with 8 bases lining up with TRBD1. CDR1 SGHVS and CDR2 FQNEAQ come from the germline V gene. The CDR3 spans 13 residues. V lost 5 bases to trimming and J lost 12 bases; unmatched junction nucleotides: 11. The DNA of the CDR3 is TGTGCCAGCAGCGAAGGGACAGGCTCCGATCACACCTTC. This translates into CASSEGTGSDHTF.

This chain uses TRBV7-2 with TRBJ1-2; TRBD1 agrees at 8 bases. The germline gives CDR1 SGHTA, CDR2 FQGNSA. V dropped 5 bases and J dropped 0; count of bases not matched to a gene: 8. The CDR3 loop spans 16 amino acids. This chain's CDR3 is CASSPETGVPNYGYTF. In DNA, the CDR3 is TGTGCCAGCAGCCCCGAGACAGGGGTACCTAACTATGGCTACACCTTC.

About this clone: A read error may produce the germline difference seen at one junction end. The chain's CDR3 is CASSATFGNTIYF. CDR3 DNA sequence: TGTGCTAGCAGCGCAACATTTGGAAACACCATATATTTT. This chain uses TRBV7-7 with TRBJ1-3; D call uncertain. Germline lookup yields CDR1 SSHAT and CDR2 FNYEAQ (reference sequence). This CDR3 has 13 amino acids. The full variable domain, rest sourced from reference TRBV7-7 and TRBJ1-3, is GAGVSQSPRYKVTKRGQDVTLRCDPISSHATLYWYQQALGQGPEFLTYFNYEAQPDKSGLPSDRFSAERPEGSISTLTIQRTEQRDSAMYRCASSATFGNTIYFGEGSWLTVV.

This clone was recorded only once. The CDR3 region has the DNA TGTGCCACCTCCGTAATACCTGAGGAGGGCTACACCTTC. It specifies CATSVIPEEGYTF. This rearrangement joins TRBV10-3 to TRBJ1-2; D not certain. V lost 10 bases and J lost 8, with 20 bases in between. Germline V gene lookup returns CDR1 ENHRY and CDR2 SYGVKD. There are 13 residues in the CDR3.